Sequencing of this TCR beta chain was carried out in a study of blood T cell repertoires in COVID-19. Study as a whole: Sites across the United States, Italy and Spain contributed samples from acute and convalescent COVID-19. T cells, B-cell-depleted T cells, or PBMCs provided the cDNA or gDNA that served as material.

Source study methods: Cell counts per sample came from amplifying reference gene primers. Profiling relied on immunoSEQ multiplex PCR, and the TCRdb table lists in-frame clones only, not all of them. V and J calls and clone size come straight from that table; D and trimming were deduced from the DNA. Of about 79,000 clones in the sample, 70% to 90% were seen once. Sequenced sample: peripheral blood. The clonotype was recovered from a man in his fifties or sixties with active COVID-19.

The CDR3: CASSSQGSRTDTQYF. The CDR3 DNA reads as TGTGCCAGCAGCTCGCAGGGCTCACGCACAGATACGCAGTATTTT. V is TRBV7-8 and J is TRBJ2-3; D might be TRBD1 (5 bases). The germline V and J ends were trimmed by 4 bases and 1 base, with 12 bases remaining between them. CDR3 length equals 15 residues. Germline V CDR1 and CDR2: SGHVS, FQNEAQ.